This is a list of T cell receptor beta chains from one sample in a study of blood T cells in healthy people across ages. Using its own MiXCR run on the 5' RACE reads, TCRdb lists one record per CDR3 protein. Of hundreds of thousands of distinct CDR3 sequences listed, 45% to 60% were seen once; the top ten hold about 54%. The specimen was blood. The source of these receptors is a man aged 55 to 69 in good health. Both conserved end residues are part of each CDR3. D genes are given only for firm matches. Where a row states a size, it is once, few, many or the class of an expanded clone; other rows omit it.

>TRBV6-6|15|TRBJ2-5|few|NA
TGTGCCAGCAGGGACGACTGGGGATACCAAGAGACCCAGTACTTC
CASRDDWGYQETQYF
>TRBV5-1|14|TRBJ2-7|NA|NA
TGCGCCAGCAGCTTGCAGGGTTTTTCGAACGAGCAGTACTTC
CASSLQGFSNEQYF
>TRBV15|13|TRBJ2-5|few|NA
TGTGCCACCAGAGAGGACCACCCAGGGACCCAGTACTTC
CATREDHPGTQYF
>TRBV20-1|14|TRBJ2-1|NA|TRBD2
TGCAGTCAAGACGGACTAGCGGGAAGGAATGAGCAGTTCTTC
CSQDGLAGRNEQFF
>TRBV7-9|16|TRBJ2-1|few|TRBD2
TGTGCCAGCAGACGGACTAGCGGGAGCTTCTACAATGAGCAGTTCTTC
CASRRTSGSFYNEQFF
>TRBV10-3|17|TRBJ2-7|NA|NA
TGTGCCATCACCATCACCCCTCTACCGGGCCCCTCCTACGAGCAGTACTTC
CAITITPLPGPSYEQYF
>TRBV6-5|19|TRBJ2-4|NA|NA
TGTGCCAGCAGTTACTTTCGGAGGGAGGGGGCCTTAGCCAAAAACATTCAGTACTTC
CASSYFRREGALAKNIQYF
>TRBV13|16|TRBJ2-3|NA|NA
TGTGCCAGCAGCCAGATTTCGAGCGTTGGTACAGATACGCAGTATTTT
CASSQISSVGTDTQYF
>TRBV7-2|12|TRBJ2-7|NA|NA
TGTGCCAGCAGCTTAATAGCCTACGAGCAGTACTTC
CASSLIAYEQYF
>TRBV11-2|15|TRBJ2-3|NA|TRBD2
TGTGCCAGCAGCTTACGGGCGGGGGAGGCAGATACGCAGTATTTT
CASSLRAGEADTQYF
>TRBV15|14|TRBJ2-3|many|NA
TGTGCCACCAGCCGAGGAGCGGATACAGATACGCAGTATTTT
CATSRGADTDTQYF
>TRBV14|12|TRBJ1-2|NA|NA
TGTGCCAGCCAAGATTTAGAGAGTGGCTACACCTTC
CASQDLESGYTF
>TRBV7-2|14|TRBJ2-5|NA|NA
TGTGCCAGCAGCTTAAAGGGGGGGCTAAAGACCCAGTACTTC
CASSLKGGLKTQYF
>TRBV7-2|12|TRBJ1-4|few|NA
TGTGCCAGCAGCCGATCGGGTGGGAAACTGTTTTTT
CASSRSGGKLFF
>TRBV27|16|TRBJ2-5|NA|TRBD2
TGTGCCAGCAGTTCGAGACTAGCGACCGCTCAAGAGACCCAGTACTTC
CASSSRLATAQETQYF
>TRBV3-1|11|TRBJ2-5|NA|NA
TGTGCCAGCACCAAAATGGAGACCCAGTACTTC
CASTKMETQYF
>TRBV5-4|15|TRBJ1-1|NA|TRBD1
TGTGCCAGCAGCGACAGGGTCCGGTTGAACACTGAAGCTTTCTTT
CASSDRVRLNTEAFF
>TRBV30|16|TRBJ2-1|NA|NA
TGTGCCTGGGCGGGTCGGGTGGGGGTAAACTACAATGAGCAGTTCTTC
CAWAGRVGVNYNEQFF
>TRBV20-1|14|TRBJ2-7|few|TRBD2
TGCAGTGCTAGAGGTAGTAGCGGGATTTACGAGCAGTACTTC
CSARGSSGIYEQYF
>TRBV4-2|15|TRBJ1-2|NA|TRBD1
TGTGCCAGCAGCCCTACAGGGGGCGCGGGAGATGGCTACACCTTC
CASSPTGGAGDGYTF
>TRBV10-3|14|TRBJ2-3|NA|NA
TGTGCCATCAGTGAGAGATTTAGCACAGATACGCAGTATTTT
CAISERFSTDTQYF
>TRBV20-1|14|TRBJ2-5|NA|TRBD2
TGCAGTGCTCGGAGCGGGGGGCGGGGGGAGACCCAGTACTTC
CSARSGGRGETQYF
>TRBV25-1|12|TRBJ2-1|NA|NA
TGTGCCAGCAGTAAGGTGACGGGTGAGCAGTTCTTC
CASSKVTGEQFF
>TRBV13|18|TRBJ2-1|NA|NA
TGTGCCAGCAGCGAAGGGGCCCCCGGGACCATAGGGCGTGATGAGCAGTTCTTC
CASSEGAPGTIGRDEQFF
>TRBV5-1|17|TRBJ1-2|NA|NA
TGCGCCAGCAGCTTCTGGCAGGGGCGCTCTCCCCTTGTCGGCTACACCTTC
CASSFWQGRSPLVGYTF
>TRBV7-2|11|TRBJ1-1|NA|NA
TGTGCCAGCAGCTTACTCACTGAAGCTTTCTTT
CASSLLTEAFF
>TRBV7-2|14|TRBJ2-7|many|TRBD1
TGTGCCAGCAGCTCGGACAGGGGGCAGGACGAGCAGTACTTC
CASSSDRGQDEQYF
>TRBV12-3/TRBV12-4|12|TRBJ1-5|NA|NA
TGTGCCAGCAGAAAGACGGATCAGCCCCAGCATTTT
CASRKTDQPQHF
>TRBV11-2|14|TRBJ2-7|NA|TRBD2
TGTGCCAGCAGCGGGGGGGGGGAGTCCTACGAGCAGTACTTC
CASSGGGESYEQYF
>TRBV4-1|14|TRBJ1-3|few|NA
TGCGCCAGCAGCCAAGGCACTAGGGGAAACACCATATATTTT
CASSQGTRGNTIYF
>TRBV20-1|15|TRBJ2-1|once|TRBD1
TGCAGTGCTAGAGTGGACAGGAAATCCTACAATGAGCAGTTCTTC
CSARVDRKSYNEQFF
>TRBV7-2|16|TRBJ2-4|NA|NA
TGTGCCAGCAGCTTAGCGAATTCGTGGGTTAAAAACATTCAGTACTTC
CASSLANSWVKNIQYF
>TRBV20-1|16|TRBJ1-2|once|NA
TGCAGTGCTCCTAGGCCAGGAGGGCGAACCAACTATGGCTACACCTTC
CSAPRPGGRTNYGYTF
>TRBV7-2|15|TRBJ2-1|many|NA
TGTGCCAGCAGCTTAGTTTTCGGGAACTTCAATGAGCAGTTCTTC
CASSLVFGNFNEQFF
>TRBV6-2/TRBV6-3|15|TRBJ1-4|NA|TRBD1
TGTGCCAGCGGTTACGGGACAGGGTGGAATGAAAAACTGTTTTTT
CASGYGTGWNEKLFF
>TRBV7-2|15|TRBJ1-2|NA|TRBD1
TGTGCCAGCAGCTTAGGCGGACAGGGGATTTATGGCTACACCTTC
CASSLGGQGIYGYTF
>TRBV6-5|13|TRBJ1-2|few|NA
TGTGCCAGCAGGAACGGACAGAACTATGGCTACACCTTC
CASRNGQNYGYTF
>TRBV2|15|TRBJ2-1|NA|TRBD2
TGTGCCAGCAGTGGCCCGGGGGGGCCTGACAATGAGCAGTTCTTC
CASSGPGGPDNEQFF
>TRBV29-1|13|TRBJ2-5|many|NA
TGCAGCGGGGGGGCGGCCTCACAAGAGACCCAGTACTTC
CSGGAASQETQYF
>TRBV29-1|14|TRBJ2-3|few|TRBD2
TGCAGCGTTGGGGGTAGCGGGAGTTCAGATACGCAGTATTTT
CSVGGSGSSDTQYF
>TRBV2|13|TRBJ2-1|NA|NA
TGTGCCAGCAGTGGGGGATACTACAATGAGCAGTTCTTC
CASSGGYYNEQFF
>TRBV6-1|16|TRBJ2-7|NA|TRBD1
TGTGCCAGCAGTACTGGGACAGGGATGAGAACCTACGAGCAGTACTTC
CASSTGTGMRTYEQYF
>TRBV9|15|TRBJ2-7|NA|NA
TGTGCCAGCAGCCCTAGGCACAGAGTCGTCCACGAGCAGTACTTC
CASSPRHRVVHEQYF
>TRBV15|15|TRBJ2-7|NA|TRBD1
TGTGCCACCAGCAGTCAGGGACAGTCCTCCTACGAGCAGTACTTC
CATSSQGQSSYEQYF
>TRBV15|15|TRBJ2-3|few|TRBD2
TGTGCCACCAGCGGGACTAGCGGGAGGGAAGATACGCAGTATTTT
CATSGTSGREDTQYF
>TRBV30|14|TRBJ1-6|NA|TRBD1
TGTGCCTGGAGTGGAACAGGGGTTGGATCACCCCTCCACTTT
CAWSGTGVGSPLHF
>TRBV5-1|14|TRBJ2-7|many|TRBD1
TGCGCCAGCAGCTTGGCTCAGGGGGTAGGAGAGCAGTACTTC
CASSLAQGVGEQYF